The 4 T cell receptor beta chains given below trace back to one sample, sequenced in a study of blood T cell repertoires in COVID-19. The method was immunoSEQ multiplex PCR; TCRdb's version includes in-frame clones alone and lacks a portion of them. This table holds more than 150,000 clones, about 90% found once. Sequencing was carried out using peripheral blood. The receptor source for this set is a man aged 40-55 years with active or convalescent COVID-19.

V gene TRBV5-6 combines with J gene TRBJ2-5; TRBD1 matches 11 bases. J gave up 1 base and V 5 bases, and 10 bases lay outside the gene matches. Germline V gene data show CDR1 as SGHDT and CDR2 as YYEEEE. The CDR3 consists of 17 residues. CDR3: CASRFWTGGISQETQYF. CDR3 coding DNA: TGTGCCAGCAGGTTTTGGACAGGGGGCATTTCCCAAGAGACCCAGTACTTC.

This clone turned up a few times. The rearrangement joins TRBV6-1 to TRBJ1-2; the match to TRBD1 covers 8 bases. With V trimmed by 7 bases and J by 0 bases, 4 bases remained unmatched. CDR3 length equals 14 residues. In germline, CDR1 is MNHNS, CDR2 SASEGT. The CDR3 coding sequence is TGTGCCAGCATCGAGGACAGGGCTAACTATGGCTACACCTTC. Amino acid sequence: CASIEDRANYGYTF.

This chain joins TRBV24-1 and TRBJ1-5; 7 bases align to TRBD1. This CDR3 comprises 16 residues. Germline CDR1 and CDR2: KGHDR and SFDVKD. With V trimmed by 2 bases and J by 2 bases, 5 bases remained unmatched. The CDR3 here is CATSDSGTAGNQPQHF. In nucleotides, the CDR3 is TGTGCCACCAGTGATTCGGGGACAGCCGGCAATCAGCCCCAGCATTTT.

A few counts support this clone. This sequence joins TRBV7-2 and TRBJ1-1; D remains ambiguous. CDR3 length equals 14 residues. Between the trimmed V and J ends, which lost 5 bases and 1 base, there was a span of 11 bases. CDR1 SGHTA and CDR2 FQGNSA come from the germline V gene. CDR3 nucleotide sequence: TGTGCCAGCAGCCTCCGAGGTTCGAACACTGAAGCTTTCTTT. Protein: CASSLRGSNTEAFF.